The following is a T cell receptor (beta chain) sequence with its context. No antigen is known for it. The sample holds no much larger clone one base away, and base qualities are not on file. This sample is drawn from a study of Ad26.COV2.S vaccination and SARS-CoV-2 variants (dated by TCRdb to about 2021). Describing the broader study: Donors in the vaccine arm were drawn from COV1001, a multicentre, randomized, double-blind, placebo-controlled phase I-IIa trial testing Ad26.COV2.S in healthy adults. Ad26.COV2.S was given intramuscularly at 5x10^10 or 1x10^11 viral particles, as a single shot or as two shots 56 days apart. Sequencing of the TCRbeta repertoire served to evaluate the specificity and breadth of SARS-CoV-2-reactive T cell receptors following Ad26.COV2.S vaccination. The TCR-sequenced set comprised approximately 30 samples: 19 Ad26.COV2.S vaccine recipients, 5 placebo recipients and 8 SARS-CoV-2 convalescent individuals. Trial participants were randomized into five groups of five: low-dose or high-dose Ad26.COV2.S given once or twice, or placebo on both occasions. Investigators remained blinded to trial group allocation during experiments and outcome assessment. Summary of the overall study and its limitations: After vaccination, substantial breadth of spike-specific CD8+ and CD4+ T cell responses was reported. Spike-specific TCR breadth was higher in Ad26.COV2.S recipients than in placebo recipients (P = 0.0014). According to the authors, total T cell responses may have been underestimated by the TCR breadth and depth analyses. Comparing responses between vaccine doses or regimens was not something the study was powered to do. Non-spike TCR breadth was comparable between vaccine and placebo recipients, consistent with the vaccine containing only spike.

The cysteine opens and the phenylalanine closes a CDR3 of 17 amino acids. Only the CDR3 DNA stays, 51 bases, in frame from base 1. In the germline V gene, CDR1 corresponds to LGHNT and CDR2 to FRNRAP. For this chain, trimming is 6 bases at the V end and 4 bases at the J end, and the number of junction bases without a gene match is 13. Read against the paper, the sample's treatment or condition label means: 15 to 20 received Ad26.COV2.S at low or high dose, single or two shots; a few received placebo; per-sample allocation not given. For vaccine and placebo recipients, the sequenced repertoires came from samples collected on day 63 after the first injection. Cohort 1b enrolled fewer than 30 adults aged 18-55 years at a single site in Boston, USA, between 29 July and 7 August 2020. Ad26.COV2.S was a replication-incompetent adenovirus type 26 vector that expressed a prefusion-stabilized SARS-CoV-2 spike protein derived from the original Wuhan strain.

The immunoSEQ Assay was used to sequence TCRbeta CDR3 regions. After extraction, genomic DNA underwent amplification by bias-controlled multiplex PCR, followed by high-throughput sequencing. The original pipeline was this. To quantify the absolute abundance of each unique TCRbeta CDR3 region, sequences were collapsed and filtered. T cell fraction was estimated by normalizing TCRbeta template counts to usable DNA, with usable DNA measured through amplification of reference genes found in all nucleated cells. Repertoire TCRs were annotated as SARS-CoV-2-specific when V gene, CDR3 amino acid sequence and J gene were exactly matched to a known reactive TCR set. The reference SARS-CoV-2 TCR set was derived from MIRA and filtered for enrichment in COVID-19-positive ImmuneCODE repertoires, a step that removed public or cross-reactive TCRs. Using the MIRA antigens, annotated TCRs were further analysed by specific ORF or by position within an ORF. Breadth was defined as the number of annotated unique rearrangements divided by the total number of unique productive rearrangements, and depth was defined as the summed frequency of the annotated unique rearrangements. TCR breadth was compared between groups using two-sided Wilcoxon rank-sum tests. The clones in this table, taken by TCRdb from immuneACCESS, are in-frame only. Not every clone is retained; where verified, under half of the shortfall comes from an unresolved V gene, and the cause of the rest is unknown. That table supplies the V and J calls and clone size; D and trimming were determined from the DNA. The sample profile shows 250,000 to 300,000 clones; 80% to 90% of them were found once. The top ten hold around 3% of the sample.

The sequence links TRBV12-5 to TRBJ2-1, with 9 bases in between that match TRBD1. Material: peripheral blood, obtained in a trial of Ad26.COV2.S vaccine versus placebo. The sequence derives from a person aged 18 to 65 who received the Ad26.COV2.S COVID-19 vaccine or a placebo. The nucleotide sequence reads as follows: TGTGCTAGTGGCCGTAGAACCGGGACAGGGTTTTACAATGAGCAGTTCTTC. Protein translation: CASGRRTGTGFYNEQFF.